The rows below give T cell receptor beta chains drawn from one sample of a study of read filtering for tumor transcriptome and immune sequencing. One entry per CDR3 protein, called by TCRdb with MiXCR from the reads. The sample lists under 50,000 distinct CDR3 sequences; roughly 13% were seen once. Material: a population of CD138-negative cells sorted from bone marrow. These receptors originate from a donor older than 35 with multiple myeloma. CDR3s leave out the opening cysteine and the closing phenylalanine or tryptophan.

J gene: TRBJ2-1
V gene: TRBV7-6
CDR3 protein: ASSPVLAYNEQF

J gene: TRBJ1-4
V gene: TRBV6-1
CDR3 protein: ASSGGVNEKLF

J gene: TRBJ1-4
V gene: TRBV4-3
CDR3 protein: ASSQDRKGEKLF

J gene: TRBJ2-4
V gene: TRBV29-1
CDR3 protein: SARQGNIQY

J gene: TRBJ2-1
V gene: TRBV28
CDR3 protein: ASTLRTPYNEQF

J gene: TRBJ2-3
V gene: TRBV18
CDR3 protein: ASSPPGLAGSLDTQY

J gene: TRBJ2-5
V gene: TRBV20-1
CDR3 protein: SARGASGAETQY

J gene: TRBJ2-1
V gene: TRBV20-1
CDR3 protein: SAGGRLRNEQF

J gene: TRBJ1-1
V gene: TRBV12-3/TRBV12-4
CDR3 protein: ASSGTAEAF

J gene: TRBJ1-5
V gene: TRBV19
CDR3 protein: AAGPRGGSNQPQH

J gene: TRBJ2-7
V gene: TRBV20-1
CDR3 protein: SALLGTGYTEQY

J gene: TRBJ2-7
V gene: TRBV4-1
CDR3 protein: ASSQVDRGGEQY

J gene: TRBJ2-7
V gene: TRBV28
CDR3 protein: ASTRQPIYEQY

J gene: TRBJ1-1
V gene: TRBV12-3/TRBV12-4
CDR3 protein: ASSLAGGLAAF

J gene: TRBJ2-5
V gene: TRBV12-3/TRBV12-4
CDR3 protein: ASRHGTARQETQY

J gene: TRBJ2-1
V gene: TRBV5-1
CDR3 protein: ASSAGTGLYNEQF

J gene: TRBJ2-3
V gene: TRBV5-1
CDR3 protein: ASSPTRDPYTDTQY

J gene: TRBJ2-1
V gene: TRBV7-2
CDR3 protein: ASSLETLSYNEQF

J gene: TRBJ2-1
V gene: TRBV11-2
CDR3 protein: ASSAWTSGRPYNEQF

J gene: TRBJ1-4
V gene: TRBV20-1
CDR3 protein: SASRGREKLF

J gene: TRBJ2-1
V gene: TRBV25-1
CDR3 protein: ASSDAGTGVRNEQF

J gene: TRBJ1-3
V gene: TRBV20-1
CDR3 protein: SARAQGVGNTIY

J gene: TRBJ2-2
V gene: TRBV19
CDR3 protein: ASSMRVRELF

J gene: TRBJ2-7
V gene: TRBV4-3
CDR3 protein: ASSQGLAGTYEQY

J gene: TRBJ2-2
V gene: TRBV2
CDR3 protein: ASRLDTHTGELF

J gene: TRBJ1-5
V gene: TRBV19
CDR3 protein: ASKPRPSNQPQH

J gene: TRBJ2-1
V gene: TRBV20-1
CDR3 protein: SARPTLALSYNERF

J gene: TRBJ2-1
V gene: TRBV6-2/TRBV6-3
CDR3 protein: ASSPSTSGISYNEQF

J gene: TRBJ2-1
V gene: TRBV6-2/TRBV6-3
CDR3 protein: ASSERRTGNNEQF

J gene: TRBJ1-2
V gene: TRBV24-1
CDR3 protein: ATSETANYGYT

J gene: TRBJ2-3
V gene: TRBV7-3
CDR3 protein: ASSLKVPDTQY

J gene: TRBJ2-2
V gene: TRBV4-1
CDR3 protein: ASSGTLNTGELF

J gene: TRBJ2-7
V gene: TRBV6-2/TRBV6-3
CDR3 protein: ASRPGLAYEQY

J gene: TRBJ2-3
V gene: TRBV20-1
CDR3 protein: SARRASVDDTQY

J gene: TRBJ1-5
V gene: TRBV19
CDR3 protein: ASNRDRGSNQPQH

J gene: TRBJ1-5
V gene: TRBV20-1
CDR3 protein: SASPGQYNQPQH

J gene: TRBJ2-3
V gene: TRBV28
CDR3 protein: ASSLSGGGRSTDTQY

J gene: TRBJ1-1
V gene: TRBV29-1
CDR3 protein: SVANLIVMGQAEAF

J gene: TRBJ2-1
V gene: TRBV10-3
CDR3 protein: AISVGNSNEQF

J gene: TRBJ2-7
V gene: TRBV15
CDR3 protein: ATSYRAFGEQY

J gene: TRBJ1-6
V gene: TRBV20-1
CDR3 protein: SASKTGSNSPLH

J gene: TRBJ1-2
V gene: TRBV10-3
CDR3 protein: AISEHANYGYT

J gene: TRBJ2-2
V gene: TRBV11-3
CDR3 protein: ASSPMSRLPNTGELF

J gene: TRBJ2-7
V gene: TRBV20-1
CDR3 protein: SGAGVGYEQY

J gene: TRBJ1-2
V gene: TRBV28
CDR3 protein: ASSVGTASGYT

J gene: TRBJ1-2
V gene: TRBV20-1
CDR3 protein: SAREKANYGYT

J gene: TRBJ2-3
V gene: TRBV7-2
CDR3 protein: ASSSLPLASTDTQY

J gene: TRBJ2-7
V gene: TRBV7-2
CDR3 protein: ASSPNQGYEQY

J gene: TRBJ2-3
V gene: TRBV20-1
CDR3 protein: SAPPPGLAGVDTQY

J gene: TRBJ2-2
V gene: TRBV11-1
CDR3 protein: ASSFGPDTGELF

J gene: TRBJ2-7
V gene: TRBV29-1
CDR3 protein: SVASGGGAYEQY

J gene: TRBJ2-1
V gene: TRBV3-1
CDR3 protein: ASSQYPGNEQF

J gene: TRBJ2-6
V gene: TRBV6-1
CDR3 protein: ASSPRGSGANVLT

J gene: TRBJ2-7
V gene: TRBV28
CDR3 protein: ASSSSWTYYEQY

J gene: TRBJ2-3
V gene: TRBV28
CDR3 protein: ASSPTSGVRTDTQY

J gene: TRBJ2-3
V gene: TRBV7-2
CDR3 protein: ASSLSGVTQY